This T cell receptor (beta chain) originates from a study of T-cell reconstitution after alpha-beta-depleted transplantation in children. The CDR3 runs 16 residues. Germline CDR1 reads MDHEN; CDR2 reads SYDVKM. Unique molecular identifiers tagged the TCRbeta library. TCRdb used MiXCR to reprocess the PCR reads, holding one entry per CDR3 protein. Of about 91,000 distinct CDR3 sequences listed, 7.5% to 9.5% are singletons. Concerning this clonotype itself: The junction differs from germline at one of its ends, possibly a read error.

Sequenced here: PBMCs from the stem cell graft donor, sampled from the stem cell graft. This chain joins TRBV28 and TRBJ1-5, with unresolved D. This TCR came from a human donor who donated a stem cell graft to a child with congenital amegakaryocytic thrombocytopenia. As DNA, the CDR3 is TGTGCCAGCAGTTTGAGGCGGATCTCGGGCAATGAGCCCCAGCATTTT. Encoded protein: CASSLRRISGNEPQHF. Complete variable domain (other parts from reference TRBV28 and TRBJ1-5): DVKVTQSSRYLVKRTGEKVFLECVQDMDHENMFWYRQDPGLGLRLIYFSYDVKMKEKGDIPEGYSVSREKKERFSLILESASTNQTSMYLCASSLRRISGNEPQHFGDGTRLSIL.